This T cell receptor beta chain was identified during a study of cytomegalovirus exposure and HLA in healthy donors. Study-level information: In an early release, HLA-typed donors contributed some 80 million unique TCR sequences. Study-wide results and caveats: In a later analysis, HLA-associated TCR beta chains were more clonally expanded than equally common others. The availability of immune exposure information extended only to CMV serostatus. Reportedly, cytomegalovirus status was diagnosed with high sensitivity and specificity.

The PCR had 60 Vbeta and 13 Jbeta primers. This table comes from immunoSEQ multiplex PCR, and its TCRdb copy is limited to in-frame clones, with some not included. Altogether about 130,000 clones are present, 81% being singletons, with the ten largest covering about 0.76%. With regard to this clone: Its specificity is not known.

The CDR3 totals 15 residues. Germline-derived CDR1 and CDR2 are GTSNPN and SVGIG (reference sequence). V lost 5 bases to trimming and J lost 0 bases, with 17 bases between them. The chain has TRBV30 and TRBJ2-7, with a weak D call TRBD2 (7 bases). Material for sequencing was PBMCs. The clonotype comes from a man younger than 35 in good health and CMV-seronegative. As DNA, the CDR3 is TGTGCCTGGCCATCGGGGGGCTCGGGCTCCTACGAGCAGTACTTC. It encodes CAWPSGGSGSYEQYF.